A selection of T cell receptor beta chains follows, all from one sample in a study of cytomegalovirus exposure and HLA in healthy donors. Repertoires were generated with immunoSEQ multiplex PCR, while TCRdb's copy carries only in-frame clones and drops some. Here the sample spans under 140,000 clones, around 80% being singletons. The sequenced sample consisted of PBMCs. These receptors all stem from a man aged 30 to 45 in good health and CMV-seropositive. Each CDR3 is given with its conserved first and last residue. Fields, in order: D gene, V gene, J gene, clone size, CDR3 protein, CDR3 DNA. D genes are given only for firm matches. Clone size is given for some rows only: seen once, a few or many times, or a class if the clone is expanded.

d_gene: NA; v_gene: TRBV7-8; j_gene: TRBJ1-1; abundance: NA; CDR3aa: CASSLLGGLNTEAFF; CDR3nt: TGTGCCAGCAGCCTACTTGGAGGGTTGAACACTGAAGCTTTCTTT
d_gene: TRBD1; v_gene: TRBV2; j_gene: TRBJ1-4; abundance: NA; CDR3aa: CASTGQGGEKLFF; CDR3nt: TGTGCCAGTACCGGACAGGGTGGCGAAAAACTGTTTTTT
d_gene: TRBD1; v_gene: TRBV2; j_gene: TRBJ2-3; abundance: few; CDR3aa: CASSARQGADTQYF; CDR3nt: TGTGCCAGCAGTGCCCGTCAGGGGGCAGATACGCAGTATTTT
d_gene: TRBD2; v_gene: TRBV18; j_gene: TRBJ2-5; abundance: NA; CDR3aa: CASSPRAGGQETQYF; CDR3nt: TGTGCCAGCTCACCAAGAGCGGGGGGGCAAGAGACCCAGTACTTC
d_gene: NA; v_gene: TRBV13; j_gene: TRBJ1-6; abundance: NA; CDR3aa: CASSLAGANYNSPLHF; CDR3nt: TGTGCCAGCAGCTTAGCAGGGGCTAACTATAATTCACCCCTCCACTTT
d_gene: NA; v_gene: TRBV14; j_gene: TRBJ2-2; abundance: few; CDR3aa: CASSQLLGANTGELFF; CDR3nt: TGTGCCAGCAGCCAACTACTCGGGGCGAACACCGGGGAGCTGTTTTTT
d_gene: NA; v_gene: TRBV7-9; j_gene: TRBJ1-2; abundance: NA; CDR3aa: CASSRGSSNYGYTF; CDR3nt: TGTGCCAGCAGCCGGGGGTCATCGAACTATGGCTACACCTTC
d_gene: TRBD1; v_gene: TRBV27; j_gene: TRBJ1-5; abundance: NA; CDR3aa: CASSLTTGEGQPQHF; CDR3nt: TGTGCCAGCAGTTTGACGACAGGGGAAGGGCAGCCCCAGCATTTT
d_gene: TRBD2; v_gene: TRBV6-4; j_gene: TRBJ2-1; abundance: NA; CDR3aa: CASSPLAGGVPSYNEQFF; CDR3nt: TGTGCCAGCAGTCCACTAGCGGGGGGGGTGCCCTCCTACAATGAGCAGTTCTTC
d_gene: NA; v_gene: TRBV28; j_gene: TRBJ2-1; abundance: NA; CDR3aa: CATTDWAGEQFF; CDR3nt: TGTGCCACGACGGACTGGGCGGGAGAGCAGTTCTTC
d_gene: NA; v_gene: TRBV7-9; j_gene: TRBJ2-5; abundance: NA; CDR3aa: CASHQLQETQYF; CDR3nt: TGTGCCAGCCACCAGTTACAAGAGACCCAGTACTTC
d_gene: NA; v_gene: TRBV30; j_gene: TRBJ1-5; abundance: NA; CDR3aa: CAWSTGQGNQPQHF; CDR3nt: TGTGCCTGGTCTACAGGGCAGGGCAATCAGCCCCAGCATTTT
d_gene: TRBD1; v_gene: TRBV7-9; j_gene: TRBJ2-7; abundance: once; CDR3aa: CASSVGTGGYYEQYF; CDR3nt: TGTGCCAGCAGCGTAGGGACAGGAGGATACTACGAGCAGTACTTC
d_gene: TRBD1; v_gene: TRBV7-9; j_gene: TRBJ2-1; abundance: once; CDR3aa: CASSATGEDPGNEQFF; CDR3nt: TGTGCCAGCAGCGCGACAGGGGAGGATCCTGGGAATGAGCAGTTCTTC
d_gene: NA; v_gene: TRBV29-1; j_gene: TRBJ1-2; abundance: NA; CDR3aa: CSVDPDSIF; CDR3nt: TGCAGCGTTGACCCGGACAGCATCTTC
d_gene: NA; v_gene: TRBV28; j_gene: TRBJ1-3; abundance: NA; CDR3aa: CASSPSPSGNTIYF; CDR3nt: TGTGCCAGCAGCCCTTCCCCTTCTGGAAACACCATATATTTT
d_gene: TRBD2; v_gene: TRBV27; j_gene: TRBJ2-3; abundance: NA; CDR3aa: CASSLSASGGTDTQYF; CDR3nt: TGTGCCAGCAGTTTGTCCGCTAGCGGGGGCACAGATACGCAGTATTTT
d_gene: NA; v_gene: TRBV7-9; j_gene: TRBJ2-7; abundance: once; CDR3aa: CASSSEEQYF; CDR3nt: TGTGCCAGCAGCTCAGAAGAGCAGTACTTC
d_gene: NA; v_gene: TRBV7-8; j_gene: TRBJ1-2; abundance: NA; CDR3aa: CASSLGIRGESYGYTF; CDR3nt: TGTGCCAGCAGCTTAGGTATCCGGGGGGAGTCCTATGGCTACACCTTC
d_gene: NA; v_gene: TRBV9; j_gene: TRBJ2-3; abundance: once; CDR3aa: CASSVRPRADTQYF; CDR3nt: TGTGCCAGCAGCGTTAGGCCTAGAGCAGATACGCAGTATTTT
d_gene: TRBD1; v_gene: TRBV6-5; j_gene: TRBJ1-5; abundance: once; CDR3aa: CASSPGTGGNQPQHF; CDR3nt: TGTGCCAGCAGCCCCGGGACAGGGGGTAATCAGCCCCAGCATTTT
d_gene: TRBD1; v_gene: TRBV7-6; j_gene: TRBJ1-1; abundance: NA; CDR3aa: CASSPQDRPNTEAFF; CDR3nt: TGTGCCAGCAGCCCGCAGGACAGGCCGAACACTGAAGCTTTCTTT
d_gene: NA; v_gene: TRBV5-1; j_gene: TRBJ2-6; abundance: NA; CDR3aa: CASSLAGWAGANVLTF; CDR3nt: TGCGCCAGCAGCTTGGCCGGGTGGGCTGGGGCCAACGTCCTGACTTTC
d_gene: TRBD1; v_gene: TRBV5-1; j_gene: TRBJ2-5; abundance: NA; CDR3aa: CASSAGTGGFETQYF; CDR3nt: TGCGCCAGCAGCGCCGGGACAGGGGGATTCGAGACCCAGTACTTC
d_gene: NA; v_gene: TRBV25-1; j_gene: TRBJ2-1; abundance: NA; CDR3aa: CASSESRYNEQFF; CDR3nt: TGTGCCAGCAGTGAAAGCCGGTACAATGAGCAGTTCTTC
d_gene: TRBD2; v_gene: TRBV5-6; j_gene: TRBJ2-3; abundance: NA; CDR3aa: CASSLTSGTDTQYF; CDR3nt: TGTGCCAGCAGCTTGACTAGCGGAACAGATACGCAGTATTTT
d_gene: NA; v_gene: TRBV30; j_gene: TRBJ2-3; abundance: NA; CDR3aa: CAWSGWAPDTQYF; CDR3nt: TGTGCCTGGAGTGGCTGGGCCCCAGATACGCAGTATTTT
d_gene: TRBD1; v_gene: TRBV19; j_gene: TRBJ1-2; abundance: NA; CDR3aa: CASSIGTGGYNGYTF; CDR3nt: TGTGCCAGTAGTATTGGGACAGGGGGATATAATGGCTACACCTTC
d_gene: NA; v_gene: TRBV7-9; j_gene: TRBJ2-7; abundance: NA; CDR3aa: CASSSGRGNSYEQYF; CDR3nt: TGTGCCAGCAGTTCCGGGCGGGGAAACTCCTACGAGCAGTACTTC
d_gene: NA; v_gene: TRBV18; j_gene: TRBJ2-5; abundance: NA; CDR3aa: CASSPRSGETQYF; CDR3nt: TGTGCCAGCTCACCAAGGAGCGGAGAGACCCAGTACTTC
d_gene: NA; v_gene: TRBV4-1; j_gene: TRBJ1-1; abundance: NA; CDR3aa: CASSQLFGQSGNTEAFF; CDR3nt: TGCGCCAGCAGCCAATTATTCGGACAGAGTGGAAACACTGAAGCTTTCTTT
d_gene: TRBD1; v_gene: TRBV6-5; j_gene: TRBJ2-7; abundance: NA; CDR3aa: CASRPGTGVNEQYF; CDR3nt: TGTGCCAGCAGACCCGGGACAGGGGTTAACGAGCAGTACTTC
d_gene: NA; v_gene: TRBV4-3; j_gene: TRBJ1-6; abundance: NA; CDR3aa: CASSQVRGGHIHSPLHF; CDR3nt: TGCGCCAGCAGCCAAGTGAGGGGGGGGCATATTCATTCACCCCTCCACTTT
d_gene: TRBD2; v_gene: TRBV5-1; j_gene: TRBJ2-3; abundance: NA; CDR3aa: CASNWRGGAGDDTQYF; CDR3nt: TGCGCCAGCAATTGGAGAGGAGGGGCGGGAGATGATACGCAGTATTTT
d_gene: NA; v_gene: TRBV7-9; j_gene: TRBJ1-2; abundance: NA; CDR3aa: CASSLWGGGYTF; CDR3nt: TGTGCCAGCAGCTTATGGGGGGGCGGCTACACCTTC
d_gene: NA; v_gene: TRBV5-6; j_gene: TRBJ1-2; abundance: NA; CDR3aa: CASSFGNSNYGYTF; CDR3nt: TGTGCCAGCAGCTTCGGGAATTCTAACTATGGCTACACCTTC
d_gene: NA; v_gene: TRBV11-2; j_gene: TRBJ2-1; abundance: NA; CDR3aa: CASSLDQRVPFF; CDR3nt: TGTGCCAGCAGCTTAGATCAGAGGGTTCCGTTCTTC
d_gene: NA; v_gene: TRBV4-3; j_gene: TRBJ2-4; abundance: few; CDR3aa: CASSQVGENIQYF; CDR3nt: TGCGCCAGCAGCCAAGTAGGGGAAAACATTCAGTACTTC
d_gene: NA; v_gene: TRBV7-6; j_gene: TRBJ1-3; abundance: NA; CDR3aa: CASSSGGGGRRGNTIYF; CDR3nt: TGTGCCAGCAGCTCTGGGGGAGGAGGGCGGCGTGGAAACACCATATATTTT
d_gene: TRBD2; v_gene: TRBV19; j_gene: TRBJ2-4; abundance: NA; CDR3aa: CASSTAGGVAGVAKNIQYF; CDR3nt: TGTGCCAGTAGTACTGCTGGCGGGGTAGCGGGGGTAGCCAAAAACATTCAGTACTTC
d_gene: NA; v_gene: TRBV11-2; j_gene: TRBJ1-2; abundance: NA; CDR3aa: CASSPRQASDLTYGYTF; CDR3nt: TGTGCCAGCAGCCCACGACAGGCGTCGGATCTAACCTATGGCTACACCTTC
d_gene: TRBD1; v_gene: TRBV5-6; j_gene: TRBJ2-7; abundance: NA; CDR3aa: CASSLRYRGLSYGQYF; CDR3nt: TGTGCCAGCAGCCTCAGATACAGGGGGCTTAGTTACGGGCAGTACTTC
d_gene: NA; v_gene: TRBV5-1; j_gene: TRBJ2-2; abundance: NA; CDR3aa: CASSLLRSANTGELFF; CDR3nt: TGCGCCAGCAGCCTCCTCAGAAGCGCGAACACCGGGGAGCTGTTTTTT
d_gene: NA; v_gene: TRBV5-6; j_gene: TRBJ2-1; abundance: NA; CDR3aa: CASSLGRGYNEQFF; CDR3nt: TGTGCCAGCAGCTTAGGGCGGGGATACAATGAGCAGTTCTTC
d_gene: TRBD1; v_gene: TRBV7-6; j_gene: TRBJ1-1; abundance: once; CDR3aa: CASSLDRGNTEAFF; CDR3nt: TGTGCCAGCAGCTTGGACAGGGGGAACACTGAAGCTTTCTTT
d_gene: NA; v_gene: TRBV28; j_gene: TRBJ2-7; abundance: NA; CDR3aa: CASSQGTYEQYF; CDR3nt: TGTGCCAGCAGCCAGGGTACCTACGAGCAGTACTTC
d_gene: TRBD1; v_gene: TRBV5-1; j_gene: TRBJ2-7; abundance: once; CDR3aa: CASSPEGQGFYEQYF; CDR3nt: TGCGCCAGCAGCCCCGAGGGACAGGGGTTCTACGAGCAGTACTTC
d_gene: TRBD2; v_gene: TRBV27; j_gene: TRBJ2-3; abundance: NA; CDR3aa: CASSSPGTSGGSTQYF; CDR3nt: TGTGCCAGCAGTTCCCCGGGGACTAGCGGGGGGAGTACGCAGTATTTT
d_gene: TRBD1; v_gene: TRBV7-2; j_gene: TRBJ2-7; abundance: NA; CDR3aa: CASRSRDRSPNEQYF; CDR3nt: TGTGCCAGCAGATCCCGGGACAGATCCCCCAACGAGCAGTACTTC
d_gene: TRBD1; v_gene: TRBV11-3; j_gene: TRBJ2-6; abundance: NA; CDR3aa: CASSEGTVSGANVLTF; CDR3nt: TGTGCCAGCAGCGAGGGGACAGTCAGTGGGGCCAACGTCCTGACTTTC